This T cell receptor beta chain was recorded in a study of CD4+ T cells in melanoma. Study outcomes and limitations: CD8+ T cell, macrophage and B cell function reportedly correlated with neoantigen-specific CD4+ T cells. Diverse differentiation states were reported for melanoma neoantigen-specific CD4+ T cells.

Germline assignment: CDR1 MNHEY and CDR2 SVGAGI. This CDR3 region has 12 residues. With 6 bases clipped from V and 12 bases from J, the junction kept 7 bases outside the gene matches. Produced via immunoSEQ multiplex PCR; TCRdb's table is partial and in-frame only. In the table there are 52,000 or so clones, nearly 70% of which are singletons. Concerning this clone itself: Its antigen is undetermined.

Sequenced sample: tumor tissue. This receptor was obtained from a human donor with melanoma. The rearrangement joins TRBV6-5 to TRBJ1-2, with TRBD1 identical over 10 bases. The CDR3 protein is CASSPRTGGHTF. The DNA for the CDR3 is TGTGCCAGCAGCCCTAGGACAGGGGGACACACCTTC.